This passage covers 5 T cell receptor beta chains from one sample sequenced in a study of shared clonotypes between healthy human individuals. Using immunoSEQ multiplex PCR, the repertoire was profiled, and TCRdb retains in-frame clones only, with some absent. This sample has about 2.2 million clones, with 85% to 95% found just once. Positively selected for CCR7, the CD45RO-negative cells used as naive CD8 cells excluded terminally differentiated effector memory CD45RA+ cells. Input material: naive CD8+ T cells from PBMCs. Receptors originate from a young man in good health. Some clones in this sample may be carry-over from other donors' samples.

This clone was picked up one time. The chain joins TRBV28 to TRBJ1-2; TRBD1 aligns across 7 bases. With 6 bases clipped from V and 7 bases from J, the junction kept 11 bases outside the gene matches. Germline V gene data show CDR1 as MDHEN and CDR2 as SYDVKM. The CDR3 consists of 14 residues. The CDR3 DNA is TGTGCCAGCAGGCGGGACAGCAGTCAAGTTGGCTACACCTTC. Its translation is CASRRDSSQVGYTF.

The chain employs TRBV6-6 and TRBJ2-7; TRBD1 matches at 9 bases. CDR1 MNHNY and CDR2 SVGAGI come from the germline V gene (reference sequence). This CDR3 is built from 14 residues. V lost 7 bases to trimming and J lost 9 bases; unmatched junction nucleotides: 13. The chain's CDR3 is CASTVDRGEITQYF. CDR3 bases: TGTGCCAGCACCGTGGACAGGGGAGAAATTACGCAGTACTTC.

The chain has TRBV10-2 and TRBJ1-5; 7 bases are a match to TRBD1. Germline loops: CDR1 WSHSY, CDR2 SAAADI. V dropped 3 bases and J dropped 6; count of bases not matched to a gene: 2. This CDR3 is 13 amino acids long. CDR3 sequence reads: CASSEGGGQPQHF. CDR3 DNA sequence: TGCGCCAGCAGTGAAGGGGGCGGTCAGCCCCAGCATTTT.

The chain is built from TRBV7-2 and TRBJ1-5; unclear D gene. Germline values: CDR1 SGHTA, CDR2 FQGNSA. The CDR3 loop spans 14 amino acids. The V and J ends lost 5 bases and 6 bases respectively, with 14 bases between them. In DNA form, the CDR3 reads TGTGCCAGCAGCGTTAGGGCGGGTAGTCAGCCCCAGCATTTT. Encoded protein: CASSVRAGSQPQHF.

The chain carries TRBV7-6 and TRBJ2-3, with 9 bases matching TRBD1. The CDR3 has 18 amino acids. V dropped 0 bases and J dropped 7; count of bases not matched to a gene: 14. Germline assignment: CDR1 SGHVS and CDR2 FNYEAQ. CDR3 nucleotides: TGTGCCAGCAGCTTAGCGACTCTCCCGGGACAGGGAGGGAATACGCAGTATTTT. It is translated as CASSLATLPGQGGNTQYF.